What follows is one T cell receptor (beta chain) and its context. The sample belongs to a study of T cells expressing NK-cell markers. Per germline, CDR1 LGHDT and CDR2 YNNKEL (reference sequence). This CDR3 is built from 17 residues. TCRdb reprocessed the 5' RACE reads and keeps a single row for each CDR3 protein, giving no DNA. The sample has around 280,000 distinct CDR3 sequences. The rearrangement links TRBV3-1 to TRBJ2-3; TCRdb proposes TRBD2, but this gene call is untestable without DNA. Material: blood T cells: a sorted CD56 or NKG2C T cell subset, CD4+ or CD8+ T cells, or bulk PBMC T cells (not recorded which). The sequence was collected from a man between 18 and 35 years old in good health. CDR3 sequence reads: CASSQLKRGHRTDTQYF.